The clone carrying this TCR beta chain appeared a few times. Its matching antigen is unknown. This entry belongs to a study of identical twins. Study outcomes and limitations: A lower insertion count was a feature of abundant cord blood beta clonotypes, with no such feature in memory repertoires. Twins shared out-of-frame alpha sequences with excess low generation probability. Models predicted less out-of-frame TCR alpha sharing in monozygotic twins than was found.

This CDR3 has 15 amino acids. Germline V gives CDR1 MNHEY, CDR2 SVGEGT. Trimming took 5 bases from V and 5 from J, leaving 16 bases between them. TCRdb ran MiXCR on the 5' RACE reads and lists one entry per CDR3 protein. The table records approximately 1.8 million distinct CDR3 sequences, more than 30% of them present only once. Sequenced input: cord blood. The clonotype originates from a newborn girl in good health. The rearrangement uses TRBV6-2 or TRBV6-3 and TRBJ2-1; D is ambiguous. CDR3 nucleotide sequence: TGTGCCAGCAGTACCCGCAATAGCCCGAACAATGAGCAGTTCTTC. It specifies CASSTRNSPNNEQFF.